This T cell receptor beta chain is drawn from a study of T cell changes during pregnancy in multiple sclerosis. This clone came up once. Produced via immunoSEQ multiplex PCR; TCRdb's table is partial and in-frame only. The sample holds approximately 60,000 clones; under 95% are singletons and the top ten take approximately 3.4%. J lost 8 bases, V lost 0 bases, and 10 bases had no gene match. The length of the CDR3 is 15 residues. Germline V CDR1 and CDR2: SGDLS, YYNGEE. The sample in question was CD8+ T cells from peripheral blood mononuclear cells, obtained in the second trimester of pregnancy. This chain uses TRBV9 with TRBJ1-2; 7 bases are a match to TRBD1. This receptor was taken from a female donor with multiple sclerosis, enrolled in a pregnancy study. The CDR3 loop reads CASSVDRRRGNGYTF. The CDR3 DNA reads TGTGCCAGCAGCGTAGATAGGCGCAGGGGGAACGGCTACACCTTC.